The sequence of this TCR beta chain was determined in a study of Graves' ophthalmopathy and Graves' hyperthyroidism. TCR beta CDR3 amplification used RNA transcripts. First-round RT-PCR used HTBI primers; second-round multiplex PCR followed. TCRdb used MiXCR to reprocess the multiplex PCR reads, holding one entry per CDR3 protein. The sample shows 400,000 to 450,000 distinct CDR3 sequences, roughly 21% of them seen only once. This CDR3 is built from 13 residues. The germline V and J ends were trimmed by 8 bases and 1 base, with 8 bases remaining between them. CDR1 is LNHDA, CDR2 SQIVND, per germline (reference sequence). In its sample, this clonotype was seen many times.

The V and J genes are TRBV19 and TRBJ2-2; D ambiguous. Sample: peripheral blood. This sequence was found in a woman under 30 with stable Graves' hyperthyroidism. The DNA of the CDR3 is TGTGCCAGTGCGACTGGGAACACCGGGGAGCTGTTTTTT. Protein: CASATGNTGELFF.